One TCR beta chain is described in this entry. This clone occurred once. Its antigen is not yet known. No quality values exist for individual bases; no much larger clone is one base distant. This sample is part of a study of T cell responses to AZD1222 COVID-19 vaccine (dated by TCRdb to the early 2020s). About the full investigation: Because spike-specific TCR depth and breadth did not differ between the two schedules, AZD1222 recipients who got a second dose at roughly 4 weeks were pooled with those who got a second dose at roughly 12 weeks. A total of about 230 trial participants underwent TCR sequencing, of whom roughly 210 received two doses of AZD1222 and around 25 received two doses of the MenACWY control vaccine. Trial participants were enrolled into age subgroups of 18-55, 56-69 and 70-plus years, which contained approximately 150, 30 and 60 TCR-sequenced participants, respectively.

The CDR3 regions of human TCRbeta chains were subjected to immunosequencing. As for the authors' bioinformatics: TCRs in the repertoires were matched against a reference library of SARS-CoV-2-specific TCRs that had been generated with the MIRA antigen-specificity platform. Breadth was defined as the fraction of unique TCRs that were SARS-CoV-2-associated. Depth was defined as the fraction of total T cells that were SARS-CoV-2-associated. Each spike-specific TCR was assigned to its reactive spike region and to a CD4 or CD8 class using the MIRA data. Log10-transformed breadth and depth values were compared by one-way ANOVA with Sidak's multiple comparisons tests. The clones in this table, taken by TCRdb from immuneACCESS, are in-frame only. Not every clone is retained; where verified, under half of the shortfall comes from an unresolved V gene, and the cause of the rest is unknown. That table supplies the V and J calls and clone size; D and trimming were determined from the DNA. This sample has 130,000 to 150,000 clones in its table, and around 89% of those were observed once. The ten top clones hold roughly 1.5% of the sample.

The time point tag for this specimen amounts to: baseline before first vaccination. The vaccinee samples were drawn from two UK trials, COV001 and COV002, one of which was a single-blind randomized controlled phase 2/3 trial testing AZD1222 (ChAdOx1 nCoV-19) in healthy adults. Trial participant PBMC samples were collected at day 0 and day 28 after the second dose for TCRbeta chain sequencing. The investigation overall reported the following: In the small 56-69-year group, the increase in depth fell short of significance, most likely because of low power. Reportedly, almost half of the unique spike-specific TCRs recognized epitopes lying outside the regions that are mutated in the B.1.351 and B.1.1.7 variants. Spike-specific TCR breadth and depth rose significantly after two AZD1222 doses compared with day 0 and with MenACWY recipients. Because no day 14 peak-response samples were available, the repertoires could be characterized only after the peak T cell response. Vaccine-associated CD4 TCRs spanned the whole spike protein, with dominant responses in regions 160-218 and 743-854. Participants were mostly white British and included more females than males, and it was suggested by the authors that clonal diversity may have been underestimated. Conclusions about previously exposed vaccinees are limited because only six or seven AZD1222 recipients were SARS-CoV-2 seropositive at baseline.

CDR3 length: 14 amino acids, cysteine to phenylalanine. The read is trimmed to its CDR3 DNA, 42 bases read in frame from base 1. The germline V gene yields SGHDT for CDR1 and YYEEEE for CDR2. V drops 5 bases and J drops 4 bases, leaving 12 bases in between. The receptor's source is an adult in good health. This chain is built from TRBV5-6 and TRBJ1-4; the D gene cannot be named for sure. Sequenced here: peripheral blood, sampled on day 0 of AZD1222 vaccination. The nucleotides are TGTGCCAGCAGTAACCGGTGGGATAATGAAAAACTGTTTTTT. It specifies CASSNRWDNEKLFF.